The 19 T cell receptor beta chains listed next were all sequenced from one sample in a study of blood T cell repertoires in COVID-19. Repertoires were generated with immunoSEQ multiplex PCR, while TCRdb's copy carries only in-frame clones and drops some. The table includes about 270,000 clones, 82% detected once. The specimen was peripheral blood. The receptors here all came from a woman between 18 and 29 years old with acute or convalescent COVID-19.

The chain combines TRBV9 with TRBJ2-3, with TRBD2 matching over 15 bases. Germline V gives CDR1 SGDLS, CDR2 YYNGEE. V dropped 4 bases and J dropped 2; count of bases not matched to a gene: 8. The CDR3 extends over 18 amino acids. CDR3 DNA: TGTGCCAGCAGCCCAGGGACTAGCGGGAGGCGAGACACAGATACGCAGTATTTT. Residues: CASSPGTSGRRDTDTQYF.

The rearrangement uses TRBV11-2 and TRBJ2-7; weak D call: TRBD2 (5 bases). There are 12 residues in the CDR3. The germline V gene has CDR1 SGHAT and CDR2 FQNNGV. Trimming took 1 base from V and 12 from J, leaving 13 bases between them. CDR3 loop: CASSLGLGDWYF. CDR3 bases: TGTGCCAGCAGCTTAGGTTTGGGAGATTGGTACTTC.

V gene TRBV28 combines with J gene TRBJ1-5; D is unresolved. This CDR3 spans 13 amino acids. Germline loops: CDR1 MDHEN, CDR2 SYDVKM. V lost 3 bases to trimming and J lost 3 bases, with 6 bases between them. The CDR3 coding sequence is TGTGCCAGCAGTTTCGGAGTCAATCAGCCCCAGCATTTT. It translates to CASSFGVNQPQHF.

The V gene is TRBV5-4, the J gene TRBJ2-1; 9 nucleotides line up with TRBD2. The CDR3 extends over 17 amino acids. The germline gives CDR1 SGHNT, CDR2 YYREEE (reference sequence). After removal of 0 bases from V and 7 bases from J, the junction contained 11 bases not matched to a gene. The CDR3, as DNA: TGTGCCAGCAGCTTGGGTTTTGGGCGGGAGGGCCGAAATGAGCAGTTCTTC. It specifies CASSLGFGREGRNEQFF.

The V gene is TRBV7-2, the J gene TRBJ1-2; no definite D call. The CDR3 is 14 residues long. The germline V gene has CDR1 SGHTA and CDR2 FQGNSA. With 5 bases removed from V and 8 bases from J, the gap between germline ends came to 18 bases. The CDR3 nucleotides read TGTGCCAGCAGCGCGGACCGGGGAGCGAGGGGCTACACCTTC. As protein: CASSADRGARGYTF.

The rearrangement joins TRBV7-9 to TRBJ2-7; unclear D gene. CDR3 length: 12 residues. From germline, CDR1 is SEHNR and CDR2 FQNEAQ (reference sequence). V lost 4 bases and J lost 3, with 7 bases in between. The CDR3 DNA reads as TGTGCCAGCAGCTACAGCTACTACGAGCAGTACTTC. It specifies CASSYSYYEQYF.

The CDR3, as DNA: TGTGCCTGGACCAACACAGATACGCAGTATTTT. Translated: CAWTNTDTQYF. The rearrangement uses TRBV30 and TRBJ2-3; D is undetermined. V was cut by 4 bases and J by 2 bases, with 4 bases left in between. The CDR3 consists of 11 residues. From germline, CDR1 is GTSNPN and CDR2 SVGIG (reference sequence). The full variable domain, completed using reference TRBV30 and TRBJ2-3, is SQTIHQWPATLVQPVGSPLSLECTVEGTSNPNLYWYRQAAGRGLQLLFYSVGIGQISSEVPQNLSASRPQDRQFILSSKKLLLSDSGFYLCAWTNTDTQYFGPGTRLTVL.

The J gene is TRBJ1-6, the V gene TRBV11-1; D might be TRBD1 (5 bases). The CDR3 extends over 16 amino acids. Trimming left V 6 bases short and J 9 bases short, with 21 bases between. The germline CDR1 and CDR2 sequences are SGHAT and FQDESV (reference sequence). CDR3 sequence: CASSYRTAGPSSPLHF. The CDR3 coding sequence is TGTGCCAGCAGTTACCGGACGGCGGGACCTAGTTCACCCCTCCACTTT.

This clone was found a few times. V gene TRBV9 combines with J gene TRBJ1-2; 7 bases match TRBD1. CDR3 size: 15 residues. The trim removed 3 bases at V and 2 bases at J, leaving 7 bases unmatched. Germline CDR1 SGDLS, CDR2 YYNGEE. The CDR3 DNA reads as TGTGCCAGCAGCGACCTATCGACAGGGAACTATGGCTACACCTTC. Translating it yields CASSDLSTGNYGYTF.

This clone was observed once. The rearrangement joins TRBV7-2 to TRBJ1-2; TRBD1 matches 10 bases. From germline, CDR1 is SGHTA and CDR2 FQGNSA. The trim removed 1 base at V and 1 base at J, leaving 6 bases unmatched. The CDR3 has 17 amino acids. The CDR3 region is CASSLGIWTGGNYGYTF. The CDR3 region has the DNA TGTGCCAGCAGCTTAGGGATCTGGACAGGGGGTAACTATGGCTACACCTTC.

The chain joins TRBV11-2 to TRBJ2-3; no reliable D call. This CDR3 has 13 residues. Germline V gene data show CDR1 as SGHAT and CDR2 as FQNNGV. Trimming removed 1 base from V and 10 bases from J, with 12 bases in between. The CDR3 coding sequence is TGTGCCAGCAGCTTAGGATACTCAGGCGCGCAGTATTTT. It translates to CASSLGYSGAQYF.

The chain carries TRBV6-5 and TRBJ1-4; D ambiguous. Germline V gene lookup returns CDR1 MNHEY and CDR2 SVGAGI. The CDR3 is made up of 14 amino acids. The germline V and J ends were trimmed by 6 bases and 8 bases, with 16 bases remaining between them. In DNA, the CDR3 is TGTGCCAGCAGACCCGGCCTTTCGAGGGAAAAACTGTTTTTT. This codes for CASRPGLSREKLFF.

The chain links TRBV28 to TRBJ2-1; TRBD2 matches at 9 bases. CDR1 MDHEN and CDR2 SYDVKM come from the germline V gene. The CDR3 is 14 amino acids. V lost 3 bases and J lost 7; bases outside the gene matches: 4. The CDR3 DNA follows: TGTGCCAGCAGTTTGCGGCTAGCGGGAAATGAGCAGTTCTTC. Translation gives CASSLRLAGNEQFF.

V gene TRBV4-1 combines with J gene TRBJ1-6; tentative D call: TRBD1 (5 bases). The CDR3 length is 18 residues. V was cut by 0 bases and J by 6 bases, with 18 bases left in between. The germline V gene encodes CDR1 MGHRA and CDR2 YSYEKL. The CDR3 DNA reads TGCGCCAGCAGCCAAGATGGTCGGGGGAGAGCTTTTAATTCACCCCTCCACTTT. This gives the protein CASSQDGRGRAFNSPLHF.

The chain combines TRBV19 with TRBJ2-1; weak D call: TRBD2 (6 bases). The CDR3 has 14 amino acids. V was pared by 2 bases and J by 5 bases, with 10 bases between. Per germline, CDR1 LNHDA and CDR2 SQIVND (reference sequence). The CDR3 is CASSIPPSDNEQFF. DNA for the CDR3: TGTGCCAGTAGTATACCCCCTAGCGACAATGAGCAGTTCTTC.

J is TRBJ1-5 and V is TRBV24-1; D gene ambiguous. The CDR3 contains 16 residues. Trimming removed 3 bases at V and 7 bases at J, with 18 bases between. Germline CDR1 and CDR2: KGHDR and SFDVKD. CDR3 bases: TGTGCCACCAGTGATCCAAAGGGCGGGCCAGGCCAGCCCCAGCATTTT. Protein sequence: CATSDPKGGPGQPQHF.

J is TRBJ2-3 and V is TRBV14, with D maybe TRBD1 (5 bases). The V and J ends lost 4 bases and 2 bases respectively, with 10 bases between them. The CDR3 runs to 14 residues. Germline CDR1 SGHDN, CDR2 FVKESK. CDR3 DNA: TGTGCCAGCAGCCTAAGACAGACCACAGATACGCAGTATTTT. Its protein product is CASSLRQTTDTQYF.

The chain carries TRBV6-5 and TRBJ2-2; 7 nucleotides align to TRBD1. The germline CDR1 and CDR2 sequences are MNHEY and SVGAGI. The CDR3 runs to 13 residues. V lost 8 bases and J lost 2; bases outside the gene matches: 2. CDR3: CASHRGNTGELFF. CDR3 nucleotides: TGTGCCAGCCACAGGGGTAACACCGGGGAGCTGTTTTTT.

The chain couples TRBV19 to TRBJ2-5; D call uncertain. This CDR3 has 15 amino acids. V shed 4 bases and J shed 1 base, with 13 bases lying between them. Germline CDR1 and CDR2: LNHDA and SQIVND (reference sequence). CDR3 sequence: CASSTHPPSQETQYF. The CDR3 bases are TGTGCCAGTAGTACCCACCCCCCCAGCCAAGAGACCCAGTACTTC. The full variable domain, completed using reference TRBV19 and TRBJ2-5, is DGGITQSPKYLFRKEGQNVTLSCEQNLNHDAMYWYRQDPGQGLRLIYYSQIVNDFQKGDIAEGYSVSREKKESFPLTVTSAQKNPTAFYLCASSTHPPSQETQYFGPGTRLLVL.